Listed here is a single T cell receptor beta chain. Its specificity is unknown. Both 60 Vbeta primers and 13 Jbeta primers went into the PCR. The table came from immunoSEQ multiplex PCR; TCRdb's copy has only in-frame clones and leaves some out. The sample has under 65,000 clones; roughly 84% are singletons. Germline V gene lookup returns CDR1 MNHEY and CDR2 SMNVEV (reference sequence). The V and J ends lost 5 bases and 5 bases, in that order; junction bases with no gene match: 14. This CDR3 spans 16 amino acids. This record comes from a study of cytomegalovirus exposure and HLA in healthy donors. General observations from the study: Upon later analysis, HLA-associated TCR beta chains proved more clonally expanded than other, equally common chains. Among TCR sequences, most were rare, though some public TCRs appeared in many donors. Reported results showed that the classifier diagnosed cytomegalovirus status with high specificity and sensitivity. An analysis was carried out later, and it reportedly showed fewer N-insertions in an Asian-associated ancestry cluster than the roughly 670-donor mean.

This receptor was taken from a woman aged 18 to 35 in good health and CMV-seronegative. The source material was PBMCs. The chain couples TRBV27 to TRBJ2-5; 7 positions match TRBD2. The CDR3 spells CASSPSLGGEGETQYF. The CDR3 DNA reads TGTGCCAGCAGTCCGTCGCTGGGGGGGGAGGGGGAGACCCAGTACTTC.